The clone carrying this T cell receptor (beta chain) was detected only a few times. These data are taken from a study of T cell repertoires in cytomegalovirus infection. Germline CDR1 MNHEY, CDR2 SVGEGT. The CDR3 totals 13 residues. V lost 4 bases and J 7 bases, leaving 11 bases between the germline ends. From the reads, TCRdb called clonotypes with MiXCR, one entry per CDR3 protein. The sample records about 310,000 distinct CDR3 sequences, under 20% being singletons. The sequencing sample was made of PBMCs. This TCR was sampled from a human donor in good health (CMV status not recorded). Some clones in this sample may be carry-over from other donors' samples. The genes are TRBV6-2 or TRBV6-3 and TRBJ1-5, with D perhaps matching TRBD1 (5 bases). The CDR3 DNA reads as TGTGCCAGCAGTTTCAGGGTCCGGCAGCCCCAGCATTTT. Its translation is CASSFRVRQPQHF.